These T cell receptor beta chains were read from a single sample in a study of shared clonotypes between healthy human individuals. The protocol was immunoSEQ multiplex PCR, while the TCRdb copy is restricted to in-frame clones and leaves out a portion. The sample gives 600,000 to 750,000 clones, about 78% of which show up once; approximately 1.8% is in the top ten. Material for sequencing was memory CD4+ T cells sorted from blood. All receptors come from a woman aged 30 to 39 in good health. Both conserved end residues are part of each CDR3. A D gene is named only where the DNA matches it firmly. Expanded clones get a size class; other rows say once, few or many, or leave the size out.

>TRBV6-1|-|TRBJ2-1|-
CASNPTSSNEQFF
TGTGCCAGCAACCCTACGAGCAGCAATGAGCAGTTCTTC
>TRBV5-1|-|TRBJ1-1|-
CASSLMENTEAFF
TGCGCCAGCAGCCTAATGGAGAACACTGAAGCTTTCTTT
>TRBV5-1|TRBD1|TRBJ2-7|-
CASSLAQGAYEQYF
TGCGCCAGCAGCTTGGCACAGGGGGCCTACGAGCAGTACTTC
>TRBV7-6|TRBD1|TRBJ2-7|few
CASSLVPLTGDYSHEQYF
TGTGCCAGCAGCTTAGTTCCTCTGACAGGGGATTACTCTCACGAGCAGTACTTC
>TRBV9|-|TRBJ1-2|-
CASSVVELTANYGYTF
TGTGCCAGCAGCGTAGTTGAACTGACAGCTAACTATGGCTACACCTTC
>TRBV27|TRBD2|TRBJ2-3|-
CASSPGLVSIGTDTQYF
TGTGCCAGCAGTCCGGGACTAGTTAGTATAGGCACAGATACGCAGTATTTT
>TRBV18|TRBD1|TRBJ2-7|-
CASSPPDRAEQYF
TGTGCCAGCTCACCACCGGACAGGGCCGAGCAGTACTTC
>TRBV5-1|-|TRBJ2-1|-
CASSPYSGSYNEQFF
TGCGCCAGCAGCCCCTATTCTGGATCCTACAATGAGCAGTTCTTC
>TRBV19|TRBD2|TRBJ2-7|-
CASRSSGSRYEQYF
TGTGCCAGTAGGAGTAGCGGGAGTCGCTACGAGCAGTACTTC
>TRBV5-1|TRBD1|TRBJ1-1|-
CASSSTGGRTEAFF
TGCGCCAGCAGCTCCACAGGGGGCAGGACTGAAGCTTTCTTT
>TRBV10-2|-|TRBJ1-4|-
CASSERARRLFF
TGCGCCAGCAGTGAACGGGCCCGCCGACTGTTTTTT
>TRBV2|-|TRBJ2-7|-
CASSADFVGASYEQYF
TGTGCCAGCAGTGCCGATTTTGTAGGGGCCTCCTACGAGCAGTACTTC
>TRBV11-3|-|TRBJ2-1|-
CASSHQADGTSYNEQFF
TGTGCCAGCAGCCACCAAGCAGATGGCACGTCCTACAATGAGCAGTTCTTC